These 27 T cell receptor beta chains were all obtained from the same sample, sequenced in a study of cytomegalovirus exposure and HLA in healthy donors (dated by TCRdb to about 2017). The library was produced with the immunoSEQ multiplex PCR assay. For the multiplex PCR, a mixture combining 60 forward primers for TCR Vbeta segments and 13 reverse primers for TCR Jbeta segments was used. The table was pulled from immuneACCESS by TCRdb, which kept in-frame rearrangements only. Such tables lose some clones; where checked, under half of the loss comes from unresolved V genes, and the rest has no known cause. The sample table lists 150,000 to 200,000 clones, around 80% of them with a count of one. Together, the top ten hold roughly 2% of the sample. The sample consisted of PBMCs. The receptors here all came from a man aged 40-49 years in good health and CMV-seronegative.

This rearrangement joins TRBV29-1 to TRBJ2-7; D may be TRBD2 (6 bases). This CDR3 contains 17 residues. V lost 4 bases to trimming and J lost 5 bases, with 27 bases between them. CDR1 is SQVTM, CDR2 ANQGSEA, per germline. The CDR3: CSVARGVEAVGGNEQYF. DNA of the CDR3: TGCAGCGTTGCGCGGGGAGTAGAGGCGGTTGGAGGAAACGAGCAGTACTTC.

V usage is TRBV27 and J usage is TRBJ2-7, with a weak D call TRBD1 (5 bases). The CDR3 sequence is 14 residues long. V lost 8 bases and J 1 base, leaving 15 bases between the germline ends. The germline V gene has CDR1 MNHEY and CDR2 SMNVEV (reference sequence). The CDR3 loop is CASGGVTGSYEQYF. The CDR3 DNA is TGTGCCAGCGGTGGGGTTACAGGTTCCTACGAGCAGTACTTC.

For the CDR3, the DNA is TGTGCCAGCAGTTACCGACTCGGGACTAGTAACGAGCAGTACTTC. Its protein product is CASSYRLGTSNEQYF. The V gene is TRBV6-6, the J gene TRBJ2-7; TRBD2 aligns across 8 bases. This CDR3 region has 15 residues. J lost 5 bases, V lost 2 bases, and 8 bases had no gene match. The germline V gene has CDR1 MNHNY and CDR2 SVGAGI (reference sequence).

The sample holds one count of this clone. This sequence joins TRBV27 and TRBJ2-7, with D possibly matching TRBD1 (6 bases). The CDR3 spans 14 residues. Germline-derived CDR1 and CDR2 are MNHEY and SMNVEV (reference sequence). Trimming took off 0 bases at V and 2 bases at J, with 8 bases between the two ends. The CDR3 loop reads CASSLSQGTYEQYF. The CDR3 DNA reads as TGTGCCAGCAGTTTATCACAGGGCACCTACGAGCAGTACTTC.

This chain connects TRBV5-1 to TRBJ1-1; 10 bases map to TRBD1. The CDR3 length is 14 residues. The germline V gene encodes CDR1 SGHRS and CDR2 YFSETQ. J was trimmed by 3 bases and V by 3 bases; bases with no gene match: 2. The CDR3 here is CASSWGTGDTEAFF. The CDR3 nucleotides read TGCGCCAGCAGCTGGGGGACAGGGGACACTGAAGCTTTCTTT.

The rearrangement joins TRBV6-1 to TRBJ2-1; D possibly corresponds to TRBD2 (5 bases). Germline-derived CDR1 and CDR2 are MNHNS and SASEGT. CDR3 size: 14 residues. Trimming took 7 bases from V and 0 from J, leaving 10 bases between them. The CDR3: CASTEAASYNEQFF. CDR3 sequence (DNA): TGTGCCAGCACGGAAGCGGCCTCCTACAATGAGCAGTTCTTC.

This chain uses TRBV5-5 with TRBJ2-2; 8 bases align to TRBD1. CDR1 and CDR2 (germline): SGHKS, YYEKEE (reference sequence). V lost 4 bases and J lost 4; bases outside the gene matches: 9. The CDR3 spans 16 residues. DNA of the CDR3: TGTGCCAGCAGCCCGCCCCAGGGGGCGGCCACCGGGGAGCTGTTTTTT. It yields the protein CASSPPQGAATGELFF.

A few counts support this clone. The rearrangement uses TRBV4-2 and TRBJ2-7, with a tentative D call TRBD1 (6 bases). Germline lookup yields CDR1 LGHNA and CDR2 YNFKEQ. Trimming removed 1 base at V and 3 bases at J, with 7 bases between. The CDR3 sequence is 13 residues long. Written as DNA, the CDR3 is TGTGCCAGCAGCCAAGGGACAGACTACGAGCAGTACTTC. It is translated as CASSQGTDYEQYF.

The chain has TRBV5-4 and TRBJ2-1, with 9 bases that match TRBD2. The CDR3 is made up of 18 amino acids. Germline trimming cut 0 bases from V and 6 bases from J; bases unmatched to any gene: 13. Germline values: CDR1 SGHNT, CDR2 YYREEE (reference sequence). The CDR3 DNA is TGTGCCAGCAGCTTGGCCGCGGGCGGGAGGGCGTCGGGCAATGAGCAGTTCTTC. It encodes CASSLAAGGRASGNEQFF.

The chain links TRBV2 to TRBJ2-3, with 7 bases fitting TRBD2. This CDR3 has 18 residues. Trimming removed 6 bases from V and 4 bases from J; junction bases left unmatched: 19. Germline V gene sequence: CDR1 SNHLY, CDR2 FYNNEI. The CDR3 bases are TGTGCCAGCAGCTCCAGTGGAGGGAGGGAGGTCGGGGCAGATACGCAGTATTTT. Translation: CASSSSGGREVGADTQYF.

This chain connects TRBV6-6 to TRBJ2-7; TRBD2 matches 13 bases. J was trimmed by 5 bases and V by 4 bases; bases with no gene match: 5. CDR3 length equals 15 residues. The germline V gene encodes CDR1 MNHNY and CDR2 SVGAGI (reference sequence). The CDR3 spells CASSSGLAGENEQYF. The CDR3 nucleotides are TGTGCCAGCAGTTCAGGACTAGCGGGAGAAAACGAGCAGTACTTC.

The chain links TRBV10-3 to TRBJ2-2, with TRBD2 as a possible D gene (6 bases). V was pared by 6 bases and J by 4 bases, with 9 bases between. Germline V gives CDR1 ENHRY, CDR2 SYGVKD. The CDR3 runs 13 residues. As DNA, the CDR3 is TGTGCCATCAGCTTGGAGGGCACCGGGGAGCTGTTTTTT. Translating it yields CAISLEGTGELFF.

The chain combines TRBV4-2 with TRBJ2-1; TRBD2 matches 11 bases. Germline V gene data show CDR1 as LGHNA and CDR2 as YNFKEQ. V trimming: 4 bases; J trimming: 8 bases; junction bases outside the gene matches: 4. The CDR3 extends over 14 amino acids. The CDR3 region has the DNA TGTGCCAGCAGCCCTTGGACTAGCGGGTATGAGCAGTTCTTC. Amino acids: CASSPWTSGYEQFF.

This CDR3 is CASSLTGTNSPLHF. CDR3 DNA: TGTGCCAGCAGTTTAACAGGGACTAATTCACCCCTCCACTTT. The rearrangement joins TRBV28 to TRBJ1-6, with D tentatively TRBD1 (6 bases). This CDR3 has 14 residues. Trimming pared 2 bases from V and 6 bases from J, leaving 8 bases between. Germline CDR1 is MDHEN and CDR2 is SYDVKM.

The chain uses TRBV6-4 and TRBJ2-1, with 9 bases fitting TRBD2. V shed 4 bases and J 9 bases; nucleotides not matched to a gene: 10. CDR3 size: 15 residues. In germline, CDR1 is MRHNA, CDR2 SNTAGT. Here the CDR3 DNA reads TGTGCCAGCAGTGCCATCCCGGGACTAGCTGTTGAGCAGTTCTTC. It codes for CASSAIPGLAVEQFF.

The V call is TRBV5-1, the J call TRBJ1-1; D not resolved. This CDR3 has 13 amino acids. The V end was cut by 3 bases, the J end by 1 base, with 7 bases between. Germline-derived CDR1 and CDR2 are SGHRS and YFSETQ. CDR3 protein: CASSYNTNTEAFF. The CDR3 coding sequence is TGCGCCAGCAGCTATAACACGAACACTGAAGCTTTCTTT.

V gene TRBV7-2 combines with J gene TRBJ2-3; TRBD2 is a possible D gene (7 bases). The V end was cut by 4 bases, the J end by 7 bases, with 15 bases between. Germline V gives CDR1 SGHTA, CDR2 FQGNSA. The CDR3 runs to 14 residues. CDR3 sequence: CASSSEGGRNTQYF. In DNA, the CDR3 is TGTGCCAGCAGCTCGGAGGGGGGGCGGAATACGCAGTATTTT.

The CDR3 protein is CASSRTLADSYNEQFF. DNA of the CDR3: TGCGCCAGCAGCCGCACCCTAGCGGACTCCTACAATGAGCAGTTCTTC. This chain links TRBV4-1 with TRBJ2-1; 7 bases align to TRBD2. V trimming: 4 bases; J trimming: 0 bases; junction bases outside the gene matches: 6. Germline values: CDR1 MGHRA, CDR2 YSYEKL. The CDR3 runs to 16 residues.

As DNA, the CDR3 is TGTGCCAGCAGGACTAGCTCCTACAATGAGCAGTTCTTC. Its protein is CASRTSSYNEQFF. V usage is TRBV6-6 and J usage is TRBJ2-1; D is perhaps TRBD2 (6 bases). The CDR3 loop spans 13 amino acids. Germline loops: CDR1 MNHNY, CDR2 SVGAGI (reference sequence). V was trimmed by 6 bases and J by 0 bases, leaving 6 bases between them.

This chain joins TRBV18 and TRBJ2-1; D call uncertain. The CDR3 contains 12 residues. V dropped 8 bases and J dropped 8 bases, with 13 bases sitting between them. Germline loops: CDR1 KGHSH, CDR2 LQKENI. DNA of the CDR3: TGTGCCAGCACTCCTGGCAGCGATGAGCAGTTCTTC. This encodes CASTPGSDEQFF.

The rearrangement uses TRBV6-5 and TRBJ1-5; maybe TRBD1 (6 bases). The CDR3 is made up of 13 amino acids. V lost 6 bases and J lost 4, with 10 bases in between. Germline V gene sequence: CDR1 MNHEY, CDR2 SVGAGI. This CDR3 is CASRKQGNQPQHF. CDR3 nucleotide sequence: TGTGCCAGCAGGAAACAGGGAAATCAGCCCCAGCATTTT.

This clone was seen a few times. The CDR3 region is CASSEGGLANEQFF. The DNA for the CDR3 is TGTGCCAGCAGCGAGGGAGGACTAGCCAATGAGCAGTTCTTC. The V and J genes are TRBV9 and TRBJ2-1; 8 bases match TRBD2. CDR1 and CDR2 (germline): SGDLS, YYNGEE. V lost 3 bases and J lost 6; bases outside the gene matches: 5. The CDR3 contains 14 residues.

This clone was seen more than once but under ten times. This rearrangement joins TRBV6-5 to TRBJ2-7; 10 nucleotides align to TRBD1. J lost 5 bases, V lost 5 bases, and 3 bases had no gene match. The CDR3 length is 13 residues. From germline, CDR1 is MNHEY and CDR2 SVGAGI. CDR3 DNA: TGTGCCAGCAGTGGACAGGGGGTGAACGAGCAGTACTTC. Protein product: CASSGQGVNEQYF.

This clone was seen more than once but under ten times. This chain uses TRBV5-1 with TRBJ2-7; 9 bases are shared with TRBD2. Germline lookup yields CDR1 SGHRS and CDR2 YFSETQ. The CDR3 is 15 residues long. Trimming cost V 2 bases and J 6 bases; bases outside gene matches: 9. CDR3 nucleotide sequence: TGCGCCAGCAGCTTCCGCCCTAGCGGGACGCCCGAGCAGTACTTC. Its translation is CASSFRPSGTPEQYF.

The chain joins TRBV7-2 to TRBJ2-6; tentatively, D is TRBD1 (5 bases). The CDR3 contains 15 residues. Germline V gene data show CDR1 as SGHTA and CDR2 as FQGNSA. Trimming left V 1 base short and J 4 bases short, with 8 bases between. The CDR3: CASSLGAGGANVLTF. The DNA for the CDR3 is TGTGCCAGCAGCTTAGGGGCAGGGGGGGCCAACGTCCTGACTTTC.

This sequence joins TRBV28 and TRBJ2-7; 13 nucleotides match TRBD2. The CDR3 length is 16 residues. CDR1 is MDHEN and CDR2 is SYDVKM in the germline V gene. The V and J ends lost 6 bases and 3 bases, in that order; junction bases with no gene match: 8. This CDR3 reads CASSFGLAGADYEQYF. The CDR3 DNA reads TGTGCCAGCAGCTTTGGACTAGCGGGAGCGGACTACGAGCAGTACTTC.

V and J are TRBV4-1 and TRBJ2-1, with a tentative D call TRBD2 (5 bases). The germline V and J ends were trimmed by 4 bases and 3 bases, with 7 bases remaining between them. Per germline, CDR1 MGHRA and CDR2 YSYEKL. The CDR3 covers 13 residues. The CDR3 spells CASSLGVYNEQFF. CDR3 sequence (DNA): TGCGCCAGCAGCCTCGGGGTCTACAATGAGCAGTTCTTC.